This T cell receptor beta chain was obtained from a study of blood T cells in healthy people across ages. Unmatched junction bases numbered 4, after V lost 3 bases and J lost 4 bases. There are 14 residues in the CDR3. From germline, CDR1 is GTSNPN and CDR2 SVGIG (reference sequence). Overall study findings and caveats: Age brought a roughly linear fall in TCR beta diversity measured per million T cells.

A J-beta primer mix and a sample-barcoded 5' primer were used in a second PCR of roughly 6 to 12 cycles. TCRdb re-called the 5' RACE reads with MiXCR, one entry per CDR3 protein. The sample yields around 1,800,000 distinct CDR3 sequences, roughly two fifths seen once. For this clonotype: Its antigen remains unknown.

The origin of this receptor is a human donor in good health. The source material was blood. The J gene is TRBJ2-3, the V gene TRBV30; 10 bases fit TRBD2. The CDR3 is CAWRSGGGSDTQYF. The DNA for the CDR3 is TGTGCCTGGAGAAGCGGGGGGGGCTCAGATACGCAGTATTTT.